One sample yielded the 5 T cell receptor beta chains listed below, sequenced in a study of response to subunit inactivated influenza vaccine. In TCRdb, the RT-PCR reads were re-called with MiXCR into one record per CDR3 protein. This sample has about 480,000 distinct CDR3 sequences, with around 25% found just once. The sequences come from CD4+ T cells sorted from PBMCs, collected roughly 5 days after vaccination. All receptors derive from a man between 50 and 59 years old who received an inactivated influenza vaccine.

There are a few counts of this clonotype. The V call is TRBV6-5, the J call TRBJ2-7, with 12 nucleotides matching TRBD1. CDR3 length equals 15 residues. The germline gives CDR1 MNHEY, CDR2 SVGAGI. Trimming took 2 bases from V and 6 from J; bases not matched to a gene: 5. The CDR3 is CASSYTGTGGGEQYF. The CDR3 DNA reads as TGTGCCAGCAGTTACACCGGGACAGGGGGCGGCGAGCAGTACTTC.

The chain carries TRBV11-2 and TRBJ1-3; D possibly corresponds to TRBD1 (6 bases). The CDR3 is 15 residues long. V was shortened by 3 bases and J by 4 bases, with 13 bases between the two germline ends. Germline V gives CDR1 SGHAT, CDR2 FQNNGV. The CDR3: CASSFRGLSGNTIYF. DNA for the CDR3: TGTGCCAGCAGCTTCAGGGGCCTCAGCGGAAACACCATATATTTT.

This clonotype was found a few times. The rearrangement joins TRBV3-1 to TRBJ1-4; no definite D call. The CDR3 spans 15 residues. Germline V gene data show CDR1 as LGHDT and CDR2 as YNNKEL (reference sequence). V lost 5 bases and J lost 9, with 19 bases in between. The CDR3 region is CASSEASTGRKKLFF. DNA for the CDR3: TGTGCCAGCAGCGAGGCCTCTACTGGAAGGAAAAAACTGTTTTTT.

The chain carries TRBV20-1 and TRBJ1-5, with unresolved D. CDR1 DFQATT and CDR2 SNEGSKA come from the germline V gene (reference sequence). Trimming removed 3 bases from V and 0 bases from J, with 12 bases in between. The CDR3 length is 15 residues. In nucleotides, the CDR3 is TGCAGTGCTAGGGACTTGGGGTTTAGCAATCAGCCCCAGCATTTT. Encoded protein: CSARDLGFSNQPQHF.

The gene calls are TRBV29-1 and TRBJ2-5; TRBD2 matches 7 bases. This CDR3 comprises 15 residues. The germline V gene has CDR1 SQVTM and CDR2 ANQGSEA. V lost 0 bases to trimming and J lost 0 bases; unmatched junction nucleotides: 4. The CDR3 nucleotides are TGCAGCGTTGAAGATCGACTAGCAAACCAAGAGACCCAGTACTTC. Translated: CSVEDRLANQETQYF.